The 10 T cell receptor beta chains in this list originate from one sample, sequenced in a study of T-cell memory formation after mild COVID-19. TCRdb passed the 5' RACE reads through MiXCR, listing each CDR3 protein once. The sample has fewer than 600,000 distinct CDR3 sequences, 20% to 25% seen once. Sample: PBMCs or a T cell subset sorted from them (not recorded which). The receptors derive from an adult woman who had mild COVID-19 (a few samples of this study predate the infection). Cell type and time point are not known.

This clonotype has just one count. V and J are TRBV13 and TRBJ1-2; 10 nucleotides line up with TRBD1. The junction had 9 bases not matched to a gene; V was cut back by 5 bases and J by 3 bases. The CDR3 consists of 16 residues. The germline gives CDR1 PRHDT, CDR2 FYEKMQ (reference sequence). CDR3 sequence: CASSPRGGTGDYGYTF. CDR3 coding DNA: TGTGCCAGCAGCCCCCGGGGAGGGACAGGGGACTATGGCTACACCTTC.

V and J are TRBV20-1 and TRBJ2-3; the match to TRBD2 covers 7 bases. Losses at the gene ends were 6 bases for V and 0 bases for J; bases not matched to a gene: 9. Germline V gene sequence: CDR1 DFQATT, CDR2 SNEGSKA (reference sequence). The CDR3 runs to 15 residues. The CDR3 loop reads CSASGVAGSTDTQYF. The CDR3 nucleotides are TGCAGTGCCAGCGGGGTAGCGGGTAGCACAGATACGCAGTATTTT.

The CDR3 protein is CASSPATGKGNEQFF. The CDR3 DNA is TGTGCCAGCAGTCCCGCAACCGGGAAAGGCAATGAGCAGTTCTTC. V usage is TRBV12-3 or TRBV12-4 and J usage is TRBJ2-1; D might be TRBD2 (5 bases). The germline V and J ends were trimmed by 5 bases and 6 bases, with 17 bases remaining between them. This CDR3 spans 15 amino acids.

This sequence joins TRBV12-3 or TRBV12-4 and TRBJ2-1, with 9 bases identical to TRBD2. V was pared by 3 bases and J by 8 bases, with 8 bases of the junction left unmatched. The CDR3 has 15 amino acids. The CDR3 reads CASSFGGGARYEQFF. The CDR3 DNA sequence: TGTGCCAGCAGTTTCGGCGGGGGGGCACGGTATGAGCAGTTCTTC.

The genes are TRBV6-6 and TRBJ2-7, with D maybe TRBD2 (6 bases). CDR3 length: 15 residues. CDR1 MNHNY and CDR2 SVGAGI come from the germline V gene (reference sequence). The ends were cut back, 6 bases at V and 0 bases at J, with 15 bases in the middle. The CDR3 DNA reads as TGTGCCAGCAGGAGAGATAGCGGCGCCTCCTACGAGCAGTACTTC. Its protein is CASRRDSGASYEQYF.

The rearrangement links TRBV29-1 to TRBJ2-1; 7 bases map to TRBD2. The germline V gene has CDR1 SQVTM and CDR2 ANQGSEA. Trimming at V came to 2 bases and at J to 6 bases, leaving 7 bases not matched to a gene. This CDR3 has 14 amino acids. Written as DNA, the CDR3 is TGCAGCGTTGAACGGGAGGACCCCTTCAATGAGCAGTTCTTC. Residues: CSVEREDPFNEQFF.

The V gene is TRBV7-9, the J gene TRBJ2-1; TRBD1 might be the D (6 bases). CDR1 is SEHNR and CDR2 is FQNEAQ in the germline V gene (reference sequence). This CDR3 spans 12 amino acids. Trimming took off 1 base at V and 12 bases at J, with 10 bases between the two ends. CDR3 region: CASSLVLTGQFF. CDR3 nucleotides: TGTGCCAGCAGCTTAGTCCTGACAGGGCAGTTCTTC.

The V call is TRBV12-3 or TRBV12-4, the J call TRBJ2-3; 10 positions agree with TRBD2. There are 16 residues in the CDR3. The V gene end was trimmed by 6 bases and the J gene end by 6 bases; junction bases not matched to a gene: 12. The CDR3 DNA reads TGTGCCAGCAGGGCTGGGGCTAGCGGGAGAATTGATACGCAGTATTTT. Protein: CASRAGASGRIDTQYF.

The chain uses TRBV7-2 and TRBJ2-5, with 11 bases fitting TRBD2. V lost 3 bases and J lost 3; bases outside the gene matches: 6. The germline V gene encodes CDR1 SGHTA and CDR2 FQGNSA. This CDR3 is 16 amino acids long. The CDR3 sequence: CASSLVLAGVEETQYF. The CDR3 DNA reads TGTGCCAGCAGCTTGGTACTAGCGGGAGTAGAAGAGACCCAGTACTTC.

This clonotype was detected once. CDR3 residues: CASSLQRYTEAFF. In DNA form, the CDR3 reads TGTGCCAGCAGCTTACAGCGATACACTGAAGCTTTCTTT. The rearrangement joins TRBV7-3 to TRBJ1-1; D is undetermined. The ends were cut back, 2 bases at V and 3 bases at J, with 7 bases in the middle. CDR3 size: 13 residues. Germline V gene data show CDR1 as SGHTA and CDR2 as FQGTGA.